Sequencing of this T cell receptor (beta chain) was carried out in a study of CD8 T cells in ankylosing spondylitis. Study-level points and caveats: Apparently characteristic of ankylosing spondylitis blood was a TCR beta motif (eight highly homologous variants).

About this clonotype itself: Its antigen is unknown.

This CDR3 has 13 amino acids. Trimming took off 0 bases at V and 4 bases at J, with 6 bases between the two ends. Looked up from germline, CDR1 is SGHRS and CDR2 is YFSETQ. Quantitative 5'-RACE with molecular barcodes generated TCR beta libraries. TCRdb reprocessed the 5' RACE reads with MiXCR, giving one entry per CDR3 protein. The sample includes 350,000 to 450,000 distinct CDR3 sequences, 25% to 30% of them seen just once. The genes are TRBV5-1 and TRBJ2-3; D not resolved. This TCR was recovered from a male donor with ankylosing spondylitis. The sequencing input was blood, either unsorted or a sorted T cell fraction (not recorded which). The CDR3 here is CASSLGPADTQYF. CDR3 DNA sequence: TGCGCCAGCAGCTTGGGGCCCGCAGATACGCAGTATTTT.